This TCR beta chain was captured by sequencing in a study of cytotoxic CD8 clonotypes in ibrutinib-treated CLL. Study results and caveats: Sustained-remission and progressing patients had different sampling times.

Germline assignment: CDR1 SGHVS and CDR2 FQNEAQ. This CDR3 region has 14 residues. The table came from immunoSEQ multiplex PCR; TCRdb's copy has only in-frame clones and leaves some out. The profile shows some 140,000 clones, approximately 90% of them singletons. Details on this clone: The antigen is not known. Its ends do not fully match the called genes, so a read error is possible.

This sequence originates from a human donor with chronic lymphocytic leukemia. V gene TRBV7-8 combines with J gene TRBJ2-7; perhaps TRBD2 as D (6 bases). The input for sequencing was PBMCs, taken after 12 months of ibrutinib treatment. In DNA, the CDR3 is TGTGCCAGCAGCCGTAAATCTCCCGGGGGAGATTGGAACTTC. It encodes CASSRKSPGGDWNF. Full variable domain (remainder filled in from reference TRBV7-8 and TRBJ2-7): GAGVSQSPRYKVAKRGQDVALRCDPISGHVSLFWYQQALGQGPEFLTYFQNEAQLDKSGLPSDRFFAERPEGSVSTLKIQRTQQEDSAVYLCASSRKSPGGDWNFGPGTRLTVT.